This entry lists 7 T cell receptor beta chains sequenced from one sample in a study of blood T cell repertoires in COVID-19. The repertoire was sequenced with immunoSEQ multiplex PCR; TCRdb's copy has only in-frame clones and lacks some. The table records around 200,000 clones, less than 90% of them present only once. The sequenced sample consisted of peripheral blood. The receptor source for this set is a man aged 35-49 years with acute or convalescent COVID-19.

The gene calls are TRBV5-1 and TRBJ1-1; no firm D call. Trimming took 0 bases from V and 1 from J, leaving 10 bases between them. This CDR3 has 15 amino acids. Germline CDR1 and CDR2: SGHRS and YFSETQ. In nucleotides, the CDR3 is TGCGCCAGCAGCTTGGCCGGAGTGGAGAACACTGAAGCTTTCTTT. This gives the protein CASSLAGVENTEAFF.

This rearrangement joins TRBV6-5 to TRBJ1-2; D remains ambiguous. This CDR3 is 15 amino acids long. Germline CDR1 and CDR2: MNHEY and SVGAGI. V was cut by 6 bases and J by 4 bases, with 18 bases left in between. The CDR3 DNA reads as TGTGCCAGCAGCTTACCCCCTCCGACGGGCTATGGCTACACCTTC. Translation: CASSLPPPTGYGYTF.

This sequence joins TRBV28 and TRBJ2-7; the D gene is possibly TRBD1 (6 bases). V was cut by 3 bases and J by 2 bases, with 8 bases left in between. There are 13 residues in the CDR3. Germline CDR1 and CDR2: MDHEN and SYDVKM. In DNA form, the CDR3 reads TGTGCCAGCAGTTTTGAGGGGGCCTACGAGCAGTACTTC. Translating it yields CASSFEGAYEQYF.

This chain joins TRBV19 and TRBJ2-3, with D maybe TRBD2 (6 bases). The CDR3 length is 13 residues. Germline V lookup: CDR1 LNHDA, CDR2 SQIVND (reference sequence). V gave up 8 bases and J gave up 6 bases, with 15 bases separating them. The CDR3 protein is CASSGGILDTQYF. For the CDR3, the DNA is TGTGCCAGTTCGGGCGGGATCCTCGATACGCAGTATTTT.

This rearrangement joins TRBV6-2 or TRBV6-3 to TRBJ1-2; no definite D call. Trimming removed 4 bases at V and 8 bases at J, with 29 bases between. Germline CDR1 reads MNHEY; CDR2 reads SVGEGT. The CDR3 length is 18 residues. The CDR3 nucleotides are TGTGCCAGCAGTTCTCTTAGTCTGGGAAGAGGGCCCTCTGGGGGCTACACCTTC. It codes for CASSSLSLGRGPSGGYTF.

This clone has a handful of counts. The CDR3 here is CASSPPPTGEWHVEQYF. The DNA of the CDR3 is TGTGCCAGCTCACCCCCCCCCACAGGGGAATGGCATGTCGAGCAGTACTTC. The genes are TRBV18 and TRBJ2-7, with TRBD1 matching over 7 bases. Trimming cost V 3 bases and J 6 bases; bases outside gene matches: 17. Looked up from germline, CDR1 is KGHSH and CDR2 is LQKENI. The CDR3 extends over 17 amino acids.

The CDR3 region has the DNA TGTGCCAGCAGCTTAATTGTCCTCAATTCACCCCTCCACTTT. This gives the protein CASSLIVLNSPLHF. The chain joins TRBV7-9 to TRBJ1-6, with unresolved D. The germline V gene encodes CDR1 SEHNR and CDR2 FQNEAQ (reference sequence). The CDR3 runs 14 residues. V was shortened by 2 bases and J by 7 bases, with 9 bases between the two germline ends. The whole variable domain, remainder taken from reference TRBV7-9 and TRBJ1-6, is DTGVSQNPRHKITKRGQNVTFRCDPISEHNRLYWYRQTLGQGPEFLTYFQNEAQLEKSRLLSDRFSAERPKGSFSTLEIQRTEQGDSAMYLCASSLIVLNSPLHFGNGTRLTVT.